Presented here are 32 T cell receptor beta chains from one specimen sequenced in a study of blood T cell repertoires in COVID-19. Profiled with immunoSEQ multiplex PCR; TCRdb holds only in-frame clones, not every one. The data contain roughly 300,000 clones, around 87% of them singletons. Specimen: peripheral blood. These receptors came from a woman between 45 and 65 years old who had recovered from COVID-19.

This sequence joins TRBV4-2 and TRBJ2-5, with 10 bases fitting TRBD1. With 2 bases clipped from V and 5 bases from J, the junction kept 8 bases outside the gene matches. CDR1 is LGHNA, CDR2 YNFKEQ, per germline. The CDR3 contains 16 residues. The CDR3 DNA sequence: TGTGCCAGCAGCCAAACCCCGACAGGGGGCAAGGAGACCCAGTACTTC. Its translation: CASSQTPTGGKETQYF.

The V gene is TRBV3-1 (or the pseudogene TRBV3-2), the J gene TRBJ1-2; 7 positions match TRBD1. The ends lost 1 base at V and 4 bases at J; junction bases unmatched: 6. Germline lookup yields CDR1 LGHDT and CDR2 YNNKEL (reference sequence). This CDR3 has 15 amino acids. CDR3 nucleotides: TGTGCCAGCAGCCAAGCCCAGGGGGAAGCCTATGGCTACACCTTC. This gives the protein CASSQAQGEAYGYTF.

The chain combines TRBV18 with TRBJ2-5; perhaps TRBD1 as D (5 bases). Trimming pared 3 bases from V and 1 base from J, leaving 6 bases between. Germline V gives CDR1 KGHSH, CDR2 LQKENI. The CDR3 runs 13 residues. The CDR3 spells CASSPRVQETQYF. In DNA, the CDR3 is TGTGCCAGCTCACCCAGGGTCCAAGAGACCCAGTACTTC.

The chain recombines TRBV28 with TRBJ1-2, with a possible D match to TRBD1 (6 bases). This CDR3 contains 15 residues. The ends were cut back, 4 bases at V and 4 bases at J, with 16 bases in the middle. The germline gives CDR1 MDHEN, CDR2 SYDVKM. The CDR3 is CASSSPQGSPYGYTF. In nucleotides, the CDR3 is TGTGCCAGCAGTTCCCCTCAGGGGTCACCCTATGGCTACACCTTC.

The CDR3 protein is CASSRQTGGSGEQYF. The CDR3 DNA reads TGTGCCAGCTCACGCCAGACAGGGGGGTCGGGCGAGCAGTACTTC. This sequence joins TRBV18 and TRBJ2-7, with 9 bases lining up with TRBD1. This CDR3 comprises 15 residues. Germline-derived CDR1 and CDR2 are KGHSH and LQKENI. V lost 4 bases, J lost 6 bases, and 10 bases stayed unmatched.

This chain uses TRBV5-4 with TRBJ1-2; D possibly corresponds to TRBD1 (6 bases). V was pared by 1 base and J by 1 base, with 14 bases between. This CDR3 contains 16 residues. Germline V gene lookup returns CDR1 SGHNT and CDR2 YYREEE (reference sequence). The CDR3 protein is CASSLYPGGLNYGYTF. As DNA, the CDR3 is TGTGCCAGCAGCTTGTATCCTGGGGGCCTTAACTATGGCTACACCTTC.

The chain links TRBV24-1 to TRBJ1-6, with 9 bases that match TRBD1. CDR1 is KGHDR, CDR2 SFDVKD, per germline. CDR3 size: 15 residues. The junction had 12 bases not matched to a gene; V was cut back by 9 bases and J by 10 bases. CDR3: CATRAHGTGRSPLHF. The CDR3 DNA sequence: TGTGCCACCCGAGCCCACGGGACAGGGAGGTCACCCCTCCACTTT.

V usage is TRBV2 and J usage is TRBJ1-3; perhaps TRBD1 as D (5 bases). The CDR3 runs 15 residues. Germline V gene data show CDR1 as SNHLY and CDR2 as FYNNEI. V lost 5 bases and J 1 base, leaving 12 bases between the germline ends. CDR3 DNA sequence: TGTGCCAGCAGTCAGTCCTCAGGGTCTGGAAACACCATATATTTT. Translating gives CASSQSSGSGNTIYF.

This clone was found once. J is TRBJ1-4 and V is TRBV28, with 9 bases aligning to TRBD1. The CDR3 runs to 14 residues. V lost 7 bases to trimming and J lost 5 bases; unmatched junction nucleotides: 5. Germline V gene lookup returns CDR1 MDHEN and CDR2 SYDVKM. The CDR3 protein is CASKKTGGNEKLFF. As DNA, the CDR3 is TGTGCCAGCAAGAAGACAGGGGGAAATGAAAAACTGTTTTTT.

V gene TRBV5-1 combines with J gene TRBJ1-1; 7 nucleotides line up with TRBD1. The V gene end was trimmed by 4 bases and the J gene end by 1 base; junction bases not matched to a gene: 7. This CDR3 has 15 amino acids. Germline V gene sequence: CDR1 SGHRS, CDR2 YFSETQ. The CDR3 spells CASSDPGQRNTEAFF. The CDR3, as DNA: TGCGCCAGCAGCGACCCGGGACAGAGGAACACTGAAGCTTTCTTT.

The chain is built from TRBV21-1 and TRBJ1-1; the table's D call, TRBD1, has no DNA check behind it. TRBV21-1 is recorded as a pseudogene. CDR3 length equals 15 residues. The CDR3 DNA reads as TGTGCCAGCAGCAAAGGGGCAGGGGTTTGGACTGAAGCTTTCTTT. Its translation is CASSKGAGVWTEAFF.

This clone was seen more than once but under ten times. This chain joins TRBV28 and TRBJ2-7, with TRBD2 matching 9 bases. Germline CDR1 reads MDHEN; CDR2 reads SYDVKM. The V and J ends lost 2 bases and 5 bases, in that order; junction bases with no gene match: 7. The CDR3 is made up of 15 amino acids. The CDR3 here is CASSLTSGWDHEQYF. DNA for the CDR3: TGTGCCAGCAGTTTAACTAGCGGGTGGGACCACGAGCAGTACTTC.

This clone was counted once. The chain combines TRBV10-3 with TRBJ1-2, with a weak D call TRBD1 (6 bases). The CDR3 has 14 amino acids. Germline V gene data show CDR1 as ENHRY and CDR2 as SYGVKD. V gave up 4 bases and J gave up 1 base, with 10 bases separating them. For the CDR3, the DNA is TGTGCCATCAGTGGGAGACAGGATAACTATGGCTACACCTTC. It encodes CAISGRQDNYGYTF.

This chain links TRBV19 with TRBJ2-2; 9 positions agree with TRBD2. The J segment lost 1 base and the V segment lost 7 bases, leaving 4 bases of the junction unmatched. In germline, CDR1 is LNHDA, CDR2 SQIVND (reference sequence). This CDR3 contains 15 residues. CDR3 coding DNA: TGTGCCAGTACCTCTAGCGGGGAGAACACCGGGGAGCTGTTTTTT. This encodes CASTSSGENTGELFF. The variable domain in full, completed from reference TRBV19 and TRBJ2-2, reads DGGITQSPKYLFRKEGQNVTLSCEQNLNHDAMYWYRQDPGQGLRLIYYSQIVNDFQKGDIAEGYSVSREKKESFPLTVTSAQKNPTAFYLCASTSSGENTGELFFGEGSRLTVL.

The genes are TRBV27 and TRBJ2-5, with D tentatively TRBD1 (6 bases). CDR1 is MNHEY and CDR2 is SMNVEV in the germline V gene (reference sequence). The ends were cut back, 3 bases at V and 3 bases at J, with 14 bases in the middle. This CDR3 is built from 15 residues. The CDR3 DNA follows: TGTGCCAGCAGTTTGGCCCCAGGACAGAAAGAGACCCAGTACTTC. This encodes CASSLAPGQKETQYF.

This chain joins TRBV6-6 and TRBJ1-2, with TRBD1 as a possible D gene (6 bases). CDR1 and CDR2 from the germline V gene are MNHNY and SVGAGI (reference sequence). The CDR3 loop spans 16 amino acids. Trimming removed 7 bases at V and 4 bases at J, with 22 bases between. The DNA of the CDR3 is TGTGCCAGCACTAAGGACAGCGGTTACATTTCCTATGGCTACACCTTC. Its translation: CASTKDSGYISYGYTF.

This clone showed up just once. The chain joins TRBV7-9 to TRBJ2-1; D perhaps matches TRBD2 (6 bases). The V and J ends lost 1 base and 7 bases respectively, with 14 bases between them. This CDR3 is 15 amino acids long. Germline V gene data show CDR1 as SEHNR and CDR2 as FQNEAQ (reference sequence). This CDR3 is CASSLGWGDKNEQFF. The CDR3 DNA reads as TGTGCCAGCAGCTTAGGGTGGGGGGATAAGAATGAGCAGTTCTTC.

The V call is TRBV2, the J call TRBJ2-3; 10 bases are a match to TRBD2. The V gene end was trimmed by 6 bases and the J gene end by 5 bases; junction bases not matched to a gene: 11. CDR3 length equals 16 residues. Germline CDR1 is SNHLY and CDR2 is FYNNEI. The CDR3 DNA follows: TGTGCCAGCAGGGGCCTCCAGCGGGGGGGCATAGATACGCAGTATTTT. This sequence encodes CASRGLQRGGIDTQYF.

The V and J genes are TRBV15 and TRBJ1-5; D perhaps matches TRBD1 (5 bases). The CDR3 covers 16 residues. V shed 3 bases and J shed 4 bases, with 16 bases lying between them. Germline V gene data show CDR1 as LNHNV and CDR2 as YYDKDF (reference sequence). CDR3 sequence: CATSSVQGIRNQPQHF. CDR3 nucleotide sequence: TGTGCCACCAGCAGTGTTCAGGGTATCAGGAATCAGCCCCAGCATTTT.

V usage is TRBV20-1 and J usage is TRBJ2-2; D unresolved. Trimming stripped 1 base from V and 6 bases from J, with 3 bases between. Germline V gene sequence: CDR1 DFQATT, CDR2 SNEGSKA (reference sequence). The CDR3 loop spans 11 amino acids. Here the CDR3 DNA reads TGCAGTGCTAGAGCCGCCGGGGAGCTGTTTTTT. Residues: CSARAAGELFF.

The rearrangement uses TRBV7-2 and TRBJ2-7; D is perhaps TRBD1 (6 bases). V lost 5 bases and J lost 4, with 15 bases in between. CDR3 length: 14 residues. CDR1 is SGHTA and CDR2 is FQGNSA in the germline V gene. The DNA of the CDR3 is TGTGCCAGCAGCACGGACAGCGTGAATTACGAGCAGTACTTC. Residues: CASSTDSVNYEQYF.

The gene calls are TRBV7-2 and TRBJ1-4; no clear D. Looked up from germline, CDR1 is SGHTA and CDR2 is FQGNSA. The V and J ends lost 2 bases and 0 bases respectively, with 13 bases between them. CDR3 size: 17 residues. CDR3 region: CASSLLGGGATNEKLFF. The CDR3 DNA is TGTGCCAGCAGCTTACTGGGTGGAGGCGCAACTAATGAAAAACTGTTTTTT.

The rearrangement joins TRBV27 to TRBJ1-4; D unresolved. The CDR3 has 11 amino acids. V shed 3 bases and J shed 7 bases, with 3 bases lying between them. The germline V gene encodes CDR1 MNHEY and CDR2 SMNVEV (reference sequence). Here the CDR3 DNA reads TGTGCCAGCAGTTTCGGTGAAAAACTGTTTTTT. Translating it yields CASSFGEKLFF. Full variable domain (outside the CDR3, taken from reference TRBV27 and TRBJ1-4): EAQVTQNPRYLITVTGKKLTVTCSQNMNHEYMSWYRQDPGLGLRQIYYSMNVEVTDKGDVPEGYKVSRKEKRNFPLILESPSPNQTSLYFCASSFGEKLFFGSGTQLSVL.

As regards this clone: Different DNA sequences within this sample yield the same CDR3. The CDR3 nucleotides are TGTGCCTGGAGTCCGACAGGGTCCTATGGCTACACCTTC. Its translation is CAWSPTGSYGYTF. This rearrangement joins TRBV30 to TRBJ1-2, with 7 bases that match TRBD1. V shed 2 bases and J 4 bases; nucleotides not matched to a gene: 4. Germline V gene lookup returns CDR1 GTSNPN and CDR2 SVGIG (reference sequence). The CDR3 runs 13 residues.

This clone has more than one count but fewer than ten. The chain joins TRBV18 to TRBJ1-1; 8 nucleotides line up with TRBD1. The CDR3 length is 15 residues. Germline V gives CDR1 KGHSH, CDR2 LQKENI. Trimming cost V 4 bases and J 0 bases; bases outside gene matches: 4. CDR3 nucleotides: TGTGCCAGCTCACTACAGACAGGGGTGAACACTGAAGCTTTCTTT. The encoded protein is CASSLQTGVNTEAFF.

J is TRBJ2-7 and V is TRBV9; 11 bases match TRBD2. CDR1 and CDR2 (germline): SGDLS, YYNGEE. The CDR3 runs to 16 residues. Trimming cost V 2 bases and J 6 bases; bases outside gene matches: 10. In DNA form, the CDR3 reads TGTGCCAGCAGCGTCGCCATACTAGCGGGAGTGACCGAGCAGTACTTC. This translates into CASSVAILAGVTEQYF.

The chain combines TRBV6-5 with TRBJ1-1; D is possibly TRBD1 (5 bases). Looked up from germline, CDR1 is MNHEY and CDR2 is SVGAGI. V was cut by 6 bases and J by 2 bases, with 13 bases left in between. This CDR3 is built from 14 residues. The CDR3 DNA follows: TGTGCCAGCAGGGAGGGACGGTATAACACTGAAGCTTTCTTT. Protein sequence: CASREGRYNTEAFF.

The gene calls are TRBV28 and TRBJ1-2; 8 positions agree with TRBD1. V lost 5 bases to trimming and J lost 8 bases; unmatched junction nucleotides: 7. The CDR3 covers 13 residues. Germline V gene sequence: CDR1 MDHEN, CDR2 SYDVKM. CDR3 amino acids: CASSHQGAGGYTF. As DNA, the CDR3 is TGTGCCAGCAGTCATCAGGGGGCGGGAGGCTACACCTTC.

The chain is built from TRBV27 and TRBJ2-7, with 9 bases aligning to TRBD2. CDR1 and CDR2 from the germline V gene are MNHEY and SMNVEV (reference sequence). The CDR3 sequence is 15 residues long. The V gene end was trimmed by 2 bases and the J gene end by 4 bases; junction bases not matched to a gene: 6. CDR3 amino acids: CASSLPGLATYEQYF. DNA of the CDR3: TGTGCCAGCAGTTTACCGGGACTAGCCACGTACGAGCAGTACTTC.

The rearrangement joins TRBV24-1 to TRBJ2-7; TRBD1 matches 9 bases. CDR1 is KGHDR, CDR2 SFDVKD, per germline. The CDR3 is made up of 14 amino acids. Trimming cost V 4 bases and J 6 bases; bases outside gene matches: 6. The CDR3 protein is CATSDPDRGREQYF. The CDR3 region has the DNA TGTGCCACCAGTGACCCGGACAGGGGACGCGAGCAGTACTTC.

The rearrangement uses TRBV27 and TRBJ1-1; tentative D call: TRBD1 (5 bases). CDR1 and CDR2 (germline): MNHEY, SMNVEV (reference sequence). CDR3 length: 16 amino acids. The V end was cut by 0 bases, the J end by 5 bases, with 16 bases between. CDR3 sequence (DNA): TGTGCCAGCAGTTTATCCAGGACAAGGGCTTTGACTGAAGCTTTCTTT. Residues: CASSLSRTRALTEAFF.

The V gene is TRBV28, the J gene TRBJ1-1, with D possibly matching TRBD1 (6 bases). There are 14 residues in the CDR3. V dropped 3 bases and J dropped 6 bases, with 14 bases sitting between them. Looked up from germline, CDR1 is MDHEN and CDR2 is SYDVKM. In DNA, the CDR3 is TGTGCCAGCAGTTTTTACGGTAAGGGGGCTGAAGCTTTCTTT. Its protein product is CASSFYGKGAEAFF.